Below are 27 T cell receptor beta chains sequenced from a single sample in a study of OX40 agonist ivuxolimab in advanced cancers. This table comes from immunoSEQ multiplex PCR, and its TCRdb copy is limited to in-frame clones, with some not included. The sample has 90,000 to 120,000 clones, 80% to 95% seen once. The input for sequencing was CD4+ or CD8+ T cells sorted from blood, taken in a trial of the OX40 agonist ivuxolimab. The source of these receptors is an adult with an advanced solid tumor such as melanoma, head and neck, liver or kidney cancer.

The chain links TRBV30 to TRBJ2-5, with TRBD1 as a possible D gene (6 bases). The CDR3 totals 14 residues. V was cut by 1 base and J by 7 bases, with 16 bases left in between. CDR1 and CDR2 (germline): GTSNPN, SVGIG (reference sequence). In nucleotides, the CDR3 is TGTGCCTGGAGTGCTGGGGGCGGACACTCGACCCAGTACTTC. Protein sequence: CAWSAGGGHSTQYF.

The chain employs TRBV9 and TRBJ2-3; 9 nucleotides line up with TRBD2. The CDR3 extends over 17 amino acids. Germline V CDR1 and CDR2: SGDLS, YYNGEE. Trimming at V came to 5 bases and at J to 4 bases, leaving 14 bases not matched to a gene. Written as DNA, the CDR3 is TGTGCCAGCAGTTCTGCCCAGAGCGGGAGGTCGGCAGATACGCAGTATTTT. Residues: CASSSAQSGRSADTQYF.

This chain links TRBV7-2 with TRBJ1-5; D not resolved. The germline CDR1 and CDR2 sequences are SGHTA and FQGNSA. The CDR3 totals 13 residues. The germline V and J ends were trimmed by 0 bases and 7 bases, with 7 bases remaining between them. The CDR3 DNA reads as TGTGCCAGCAGCTTAGCTTTACGGCAGCCCCAGCATTTT. Its translation: CASSLALRQPQHF.

The chain couples TRBV5-1 to TRBJ2-1, with D unresolved. The germline V gene encodes CDR1 SGHRS and CDR2 YFSETQ. The CDR3 consists of 14 residues. V was pared by 7 bases and J by 8 bases, with 19 bases between. CDR3 bases: TGCGCCAGCCGACTCTATGAGAATAGGGATGAGCAGTTCTTC. Its translation: CASRLYENRDEQFF.

This rearrangement joins TRBV5-8 to TRBJ2-3, with 12 positions matching TRBD2. The V gene end was trimmed by 3 bases and the J gene end by 1 base; junction bases not matched to a gene: 3. CDR1 SGHTS and CDR2 YDEGEE come from the germline V gene. The CDR3 covers 16 residues. Here the CDR3 reads CASSSGTSGRTDTQYF. CDR3 nucleotides: TGTGCCAGCAGCTCCGGGACTAGCGGGCGCACAGATACGCAGTATTTT.

This clone occurred once. The chain carries TRBV5-1 and TRBJ2-5; TRBD2 matches at 8 bases. Germline assignment: CDR1 SGHRS and CDR2 YFSETQ. This CDR3 is 14 amino acids long. Trimming cost V 0 bases and J 5 bases; bases outside gene matches: 3. The CDR3 bases are TGCGCCAGCAGCTTGGTGTCGGGAGGGGAGACCCAGTACTTC. Translating it yields CASSLVSGGETQYF.

The rearrangement uses TRBV9 and TRBJ2-3, with 11 bases matching TRBD2. J gave up 0 bases and V 4 bases, and 10 bases lay outside the gene matches. The CDR3 loop spans 18 amino acids. CDR1 is SGDLS, CDR2 YYNGEE, per germline. The CDR3: CASSRGSGRAQSTDTQYF. The CDR3 DNA reads TGTGCCAGCAGCCGGGGTAGCGGGAGGGCACAAAGCACAGATACGCAGTATTTT.

The chain employs TRBV7-9 and TRBJ2-5, with 10 bases lining up with TRBD2. CDR1 and CDR2 (germline): SEHNR, FQNEAQ (reference sequence). The CDR3 has 13 amino acids. V was pared by 4 bases and J by 11 bases, with 7 bases of the junction left unmatched. Here the CDR3 DNA reads TGTGCCAGCAGCTCCTTTAGCGGGAGGAAGCAGTACTTC. The encoded protein is CASSSFSGRKQYF.

This chain uses TRBV13 with TRBJ2-3, with D maybe TRBD1 (6 bases). Deletions cut 5 bases from V and 3 bases from J, with 18 bases between. The CDR3 has 16 residues. Germline-derived CDR1 and CDR2 are PRHDT and FYEKMQ (reference sequence). CDR3 region: CASSIRSRGRTDTQYF. The CDR3 DNA reads as TGTGCCAGCAGCATCCGAAGCAGGGGAAGGACAGATACGCAGTATTTT.

This chain uses TRBV5-1 with TRBJ2-2; 8 nucleotides match TRBD2. V lost 7 bases, J lost 4 bases, and 6 bases stayed unmatched. CDR3 length: 14 amino acids. From germline, CDR1 is SGHRS and CDR2 YFSETQ. The CDR3 here is CASRSGSGTGELFF. The CDR3 nucleotides are TGCGCCAGCCGAAGCGGGAGTGGCACCGGGGAGCTGTTTTTT.

The chain recombines TRBV27 with TRBJ1-1, with a weak D call TRBD1 (6 bases). Trimming pared 6 bases from V and 0 bases from J, leaving 11 bases between. Germline values: CDR1 MNHEY, CDR2 SMNVEV (reference sequence). The CDR3 sequence is 14 residues long. Here the CDR3 DNA reads TGTGCCAGCAGCTGGAGGGGGATGAACACTGAAGCTTTCTTT. Protein sequence: CASSWRGMNTEAFF.

This rearrangement joins TRBV28 to TRBJ2-2; D unresolved. Germline-derived CDR1 and CDR2 are MDHEN and SYDVKM. The CDR3 spans 14 residues. With 6 bases removed from V and 6 bases from J, the gap between germline ends came to 14 bases. The CDR3 region is CASRIDKVAGELFF. CDR3 in DNA: TGTGCCAGCAGGATCGACAAAGTCGCCGGGGAGCTGTTTTTT.

This clone has only one observation. This sequence joins TRBV28 and TRBJ2-4; 9 nucleotides align to TRBD2. Germline CDR1 is MDHEN and CDR2 is SYDVKM. After removal of 8 bases from V and 6 bases from J, the junction contained 5 bases not matched to a gene. The CDR3 spans 13 residues. The CDR3 nucleotides are TGTGCCAGCCACCCTAGCGGGGTAAACATTCAGTACTTC. Its translation: CASHPSGVNIQYF.

J is TRBJ1-4 and V is TRBV7-9, with 8 bases matching TRBD1. CDR1 and CDR2 from the germline V gene are SEHNR and FQNEAQ (reference sequence). This CDR3 is 18 amino acids long. V trimming: 1 base; J trimming: 3 bases; junction bases outside the gene matches: 10. CDR3: CASSLGGTGSISNEKLFF. The CDR3 DNA reads TGTGCCAGCAGCTTAGGGGGGACAGGAAGTATATCTAATGAAAAACTGTTTTTT. The whole variable domain, remainder taken from reference TRBV7-9 and TRBJ1-4, is DTGVSQNPRHKITKRGQNVTFRCDPISEHNRLYWYRQTLGQGPEFLTYFQNEAQLEKSRLLSDRFSAERPKGSFSTLEIQRTEQGDSAMYLCASSLGGTGSISNEKLFFGSGTQLSVL.

CDR3 sequence (DNA): TGTGCCAGCAGCTCGGGACTAGCGGCGACAGATACGCAGTATTTT. This sequence encodes CASSSGLAATDTQYF. The chain links TRBV7-3 to TRBJ2-3; 11 bases match TRBD2. This CDR3 contains 15 residues. Looked up from germline, CDR1 is SGHTA and CDR2 is FQGTGA. The ends lost 4 bases at V and 3 bases at J; junction bases unmatched: 3.

This chain joins TRBV27 and TRBJ1-1; maybe TRBD1 (5 bases). The V end was cut by 5 bases, the J end by 4 bases, with 17 bases between. The germline CDR1 and CDR2 sequences are MNHEY and SMNVEV (reference sequence). The CDR3 has 15 amino acids. The CDR3 reads CASSRALGGSTEAFF. CDR3 DNA: TGTGCCAGCAGTCGCGCCCTGGGGGGTAGCACTGAAGCTTTCTTT.

The chain is built from TRBV6-4 and TRBJ2-1; the match to TRBD2 covers 7 bases. The ends lost 5 bases at V and 0 bases at J; junction bases unmatched: 7. This CDR3 comprises 16 residues. The germline gives CDR1 MRHNA, CDR2 SNTAGT. Written as DNA, the CDR3 is TGTGCCAGCAGTTTGACCGGGGGGAGCTCCTACAATGAGCAGTTCTTC. Protein sequence: CASSLTGGSSYNEQFF.

The V gene is TRBV5-1, the J gene TRBJ1-2; TRBD1 is a possible D gene (6 bases). This CDR3 has 16 amino acids. Trimming cost V 0 bases and J 4 bases, with 16 bases left between them. Germline V gene sequence: CDR1 SGHRS, CDR2 YFSETQ. As DNA, the CDR3 is TGCGCCAGCAGCTTGGAGATTGGGGGCGCGGGCTATGGCTACACCTTC. Translated: CASSLEIGGAGYGYTF. The entire variable domain, with the rest obtained from reference TRBV5-1 and TRBJ1-2, is as follows: KAGVTQTPRYLIKTRGQQVTLSCSPISGHRSVSWYQQTPGQGLQFLFEYFSETQRNKGNFPGRFSGRQFSNSRSEMNVSTLELGDSALYLCASSLEIGGAGYGYTFGSGTRLTVV.

The chain carries TRBV28 and TRBJ2-4, with D possibly TRBD2 on 5 matching bases. Germline CDR1 is MDHEN and CDR2 is SYDVKM. CDR3 length: 14 amino acids. V was shortened by 7 bases and J by 0 bases, with 10 bases between the two germline ends. The DNA of the CDR3 is TGTGCCAGCATGGACTTACTAGCCAAAAACATTCAGTACTTC. Encoded protein: CASMDLLAKNIQYF.

For the CDR3, the DNA is TGTGCCAGCAGTCCAAGGACAGAAATTTCACCCCTCCACTTT. Its translation is CASSPRTEISPLHF. This chain uses TRBV27 with TRBJ1-6; perhaps TRBD1 as D (6 bases). Germline CDR1 is MNHEY and CDR2 is SMNVEV (reference sequence). V was cut by 5 bases and J by 9 bases, with 14 bases left in between. This CDR3 region has 14 residues.

This sequence joins TRBV11-3 and TRBJ2-5, with 8 positions matching TRBD1. CDR1 and CDR2 (germline): SGHNT, YENEEA. There are 17 residues in the CDR3. The V segment lost 3 bases and the J segment 4 bases; nucleotides outside the gene matches: 13. This CDR3 is CASSLSFGTGPLETQYF. The DNA of the CDR3 is TGTGCCAGCAGCTTGAGTTTCGGGACAGGTCCTTTAGAGACCCAGTACTTC.

The chain links TRBV5-6 to TRBJ2-5; D might be TRBD1 (7 bases). CDR1 and CDR2 from the germline V gene are SGHDT and YYEEEE. This CDR3 has 15 residues. V was shortened by 4 bases and J by 5 bases, with 18 bases between the two germline ends. CDR3 amino acids: CASSTGQAGLETQYF. CDR3 in DNA: TGTGCCAGCAGCACAGGACAGGCGGGGCTGGAGACCCAGTACTTC. The complete variable domain, with remaining parts taken from reference TRBV5-6 and TRBJ2-5, reads DAGVTQSPTHLIKTRGQQVTLRCSPKSGHDTVSWYQQALGQGPQFIFQYYEEEERQRGNFPDRFSGHQFPNYSSELNVNALLLGDSALYLCASSTGQAGLETQYFGPGTRLLVL.

This rearrangement joins TRBV5-4 to TRBJ2-3, with 7 bases identical to TRBD2. The germline V gene has CDR1 SGHNT and CDR2 YYREEE (reference sequence). V was pared by 3 bases and J by 0 bases, with 10 bases of the junction left unmatched. CDR3 size: 17 residues. In DNA, the CDR3 is TGTGCCAGCAGCTCGTCCGTGACTAGCAGTAGCACAGATACGCAGTATTTT. Residues: CASSSSVTSSSTDTQYF. Variable domain in full (rest from reference TRBV5-4 and TRBJ2-3): ETGVTQSPTHLIKTRGQQVTLRCSSQSGHNTVSWYQQALGQGPQFIFQYYREEENGRGNFPPRFSGLQFPNYSSELNVNALELDDSALYLCASSSSVTSSSTDTQYFGPGTRLTVL.

This chain links TRBV28 with TRBJ1-4; D remains ambiguous. CDR3 size: 14 residues. CDR1 is MDHEN, CDR2 SYDVKM, per germline. V was shortened by 3 bases and J by 4 bases, with 9 bases between the two germline ends. The CDR3 is CASSFLEVNEKLFF. CDR3 bases: TGTGCCAGCAGTTTTTTGGAGGTTAATGAAAAACTGTTTTTT.

V and J are TRBV19 and TRBJ1-5; D is unresolved. This CDR3 spans 16 amino acids. Between the trimmed V and J ends, which lost 7 bases and 5 bases, there was a span of 21 bases. The V gene's germline CDR1 is LNHDA and CDR2 SQIVND (reference sequence). The CDR3 DNA sequence: TGTGCCAGTAATAGGGCAGACGGAGTAGGGTATCAGCCCCAGCATTTT. Protein: CASNRADGVGYQPQHF.

This clone was recorded only once. The V gene is TRBV27, the J gene TRBJ2-2; 9 nucleotides line up with TRBD2. The CDR3 is 17 amino acids. The V segment lost 3 bases and the J segment 2 bases; nucleotides outside the gene matches: 7. The V gene's germline CDR1 is MNHEY and CDR2 SMNVEV (reference sequence). CDR3 nucleotides: TGTGCCAGCAGTTTGCTTAGCGGGAGACGCAACACCGGGGAGCTGTTTTTT. This codes for CASSLLSGRRNTGELFF.

The genes are TRBV6-4 and TRBJ2-1, with a possible D match to TRBD2 (6 bases). V was shortened by 4 bases and J by 0 bases, with 19 bases between the two germline ends. From germline, CDR1 is MRHNA and CDR2 SNTAGT. CDR3 length: 18 residues. CDR3 loop: CASSAFGVAESSYNEQFF. As DNA, the CDR3 is TGTGCCAGCAGTGCCTTTGGGGTAGCGGAGAGCTCCTACAATGAGCAGTTCTTC.